The 21 T cell receptor beta chains below all came from one sample that was sequenced in a study of T-cell memory formation after mild COVID-19. TCRdb processed the 5' RACE reads anew with MiXCR; each CDR3 protein has one entry. The sample has about 260,000 distinct CDR3 sequences; roughly 8% are singletons. Sequenced sample: PBMCs or a T cell subset sorted from them (not recorded which). These receptors were obtained from a man between 18 and 29 years old who had mild COVID-19 (a few samples of this study predate the infection). Cell type and time point are not known.

This chain connects TRBV7-9 to TRBJ2-1; D not resolved. Germline loops: CDR1 SEHNR, CDR2 FQNEAQ (reference sequence). The CDR3 is made up of 15 amino acids. Trimming left V 2 bases short and J 4 bases short, with 12 bases between. The CDR3 coding sequence is TGTGCCAGCAGCTTATACGCATCCCTTTACAATGAGCAGTTCTTC. It codes for CASSLYASLYNEQFF.

The chain combines TRBV5-1 with TRBJ2-7; the match to TRBD1 covers 10 bases. J gave up 7 bases and V 4 bases, and 5 bases lay outside the gene matches. Germline loops: CDR1 SGHRS, CDR2 YFSETQ. The CDR3 contains 13 residues. The CDR3 DNA reads TGCGCCAGCAGCCCGGGACAGGGGTGGGAGCAGTACGTC. It encodes CASSPGQGWEQYV.

The sample holds a few counts of this clonotype. The rearrangement uses TRBV7-2 and TRBJ2-3; D may correspond to TRBD1 or TRBD2 (5 bases each). V was cut by 4 bases and J by 3 bases, with 14 bases left in between. Germline V gene data show CDR1 as SGHTA and CDR2 as FQGNSA. The CDR3 spans 15 residues. CDR3 in amino acids: CASSSSLGETDTQYF. As DNA, the CDR3 is TGTGCCAGCAGCTCCTCCCTGGGGGAGACAGATACGCAGTATTTT.

As regards this clonotype: Just one base apart from a much larger clone, this may be a read error. A read error is likely, as this CDR3 ends without the conserved phenylalanine or tryptophan. The rearrangement uses TRBV12-3 or TRBV12-4 and TRBJ1-2; TRBD1 matches 7 bases. J lost 4 bases, V lost 6 bases, and 11 bases had no gene match. The CDR3 runs to 15 residues. CDR3 nucleotides: TGTGCCAGCAGCCTCCGACAGGGCGGCAGCTATGGCTACACCTTA. This encodes CASSLRQGGSYGYTL.

There are a few counts of this clonotype. The chain joins TRBV5-5 to TRBJ1-5; 10 bases map to TRBD1. Germline V gene sequence: CDR1 SGHKS, CDR2 YYEKEE (reference sequence). The J segment lost 7 bases and the V segment lost 0 bases, leaving 4 bases of the junction unmatched. This CDR3 contains 15 residues. CDR3 loop: CASSLGDRGRQPQHF. The CDR3 bases are TGTGCCAGCAGCTTGGGGGACAGGGGACGGCAGCCCCAGCATTTT.

The DNA for the CDR3 is TGCGCCAGCAGACCAACCCGGGACACCATTAACACTGAAGCTTTCTTT. Its protein product is CASRPTRDTINTEAFF. The V call is TRBV5-1, the J call TRBJ1-1, with a possible D match to TRBD1 (6 bases). The V end lost 5 bases, the J end lost 2 bases, and 19 bases lay between the germline ends. The CDR3 is 16 amino acids. Looked up from germline, CDR1 is SGHRS and CDR2 is YFSETQ. Using reference TRBV5-1 and TRBJ1-1 for the parts outside the CDR3, the full variable domain is KAGVTQTPRYLIKTRGQQVTLSCSPISGHRSVSWYQQTPGQGLQFLFEYFSETQRNKGNFPGRFSGRQFSNSRSEMNVSTLELGDSALYLCASRPTRDTINTEAFFGQGTRLTVV.

V usage is TRBV11-3 and J usage is TRBJ2-3; 8 nucleotides match TRBD2. Germline V gene data show CDR1 as SGHNT and CDR2 as YENEEA. The CDR3 extends over 15 amino acids. The V segment lost 1 base and the J segment 11 bases; nucleotides outside the gene matches: 11. Here the CDR3 DNA reads TGTGCCAGCAGCTTAGCCACCGGGAGCGGGGGACGGCAGTATTTT. Translation gives CASSLATGSGGRQYF.

The J gene is TRBJ2-7, the V gene TRBV20-1; D is ambiguous. Trimming stripped 0 bases from V and 1 base from J, with 10 bases between. This CDR3 has 14 amino acids. Per the germline V gene, CDR1 is DFQATT and CDR2 is SNEGSKA (reference sequence). CDR3 nucleotides: TGCAGTGCTAGAGATTTTAGACTTTCCTACGAGCAGTACTTC. This codes for CSARDFRLSYEQYF.

This chain uses TRBV12-3 or TRBV12-4 with TRBJ2-1; 9 nucleotides agree with TRBD2. The CDR3 runs to 13 residues. The junction had 6 bases not matched to a gene; V was cut back by 6 bases and J by 9 bases. CDR3 in amino acids: CASSRTSAVEQFF. The DNA for the CDR3 is TGTGCCAGCAGCCGGACTAGCGCGGTTGAGCAGTTCTTC.

This clonotype was observed a handful of times. V usage is TRBV7-2 and J usage is TRBJ1-3, with D perhaps TRBD1 (5 bases). CDR1 is SGHTA, CDR2 FQGNSA, per germline. Trimming pared 2 bases from V and 3 bases from J, leaving 11 bases between. The CDR3 spans 15 residues. CDR3 in DNA: TGTGCCAGCAGCTTATGGAGGGGACTTGGAAACACCATATATTTT. Amino acid sequence: CASSLWRGLGNTIYF.

The chain is built from TRBV9 and TRBJ2-1, with 9 positions matching TRBD2. The trim removed 4 bases at V and 6 bases at J, leaving 8 bases unmatched. Germline V lookup: CDR1 SGDLS, CDR2 YYNGEE. There are 15 residues in the CDR3. Here the CDR3 reads CASSRRGGTSNEQFF. The DNA for the CDR3 is TGTGCCAGCAGCAGGCGGGGGGGAACCTCCAATGAGCAGTTCTTC.

This clonotype was observed a few times. V gene TRBV12-3 or TRBV12-4 combines with J gene TRBJ1-2, with 7 bases fitting TRBD1. This CDR3 spans 14 amino acids. Losses at the gene ends were 5 bases for V and 4 bases for J; bases not matched to a gene: 7. DNA of the CDR3: TGTGCCAGCAGTGGGGGGACAGTTTCCTATGGCTACACCTTC. It encodes CASSGGTVSYGYTF.

Only a few counts were recorded for this clonotype. The rearrangement joins TRBV4-1 to TRBJ1-1; D ambiguous. Germline values: CDR1 MGHRA, CDR2 YSYEKL. The germline V and J ends were trimmed by 0 bases and 5 bases, with 7 bases remaining between them. This CDR3 spans 13 amino acids. CDR3 in DNA: TGCGCCAGCAGCCAAGAGGCCCGGACTGAAGCTTTCTTT. Its protein is CASSQEARTEAFF.

This clonotype has only a few counts. This chain connects TRBV11-2 to TRBJ1-2; D remains ambiguous. Germline V gene lookup returns CDR1 SGHAT and CDR2 FQNNGV. The CDR3 totals 15 residues. Trimming cost V 5 bases and J 0 bases, with 13 bases left between them. The CDR3 region has the DNA TGTGCCAGCAGCCTGAATGGGATAGCTAACTATGGCTACACCTTC. Encoded protein: CASSLNGIANYGYTF.

This clonotype was detected ten times or more. V and J are TRBV20-1 and TRBJ2-7; possible D gene TRBD2, 5 bases. Trimming took 3 bases from V and 2 from J, leaving 5 bases between them. CDR1 is DFQATT, CDR2 SNEGSKA, per germline (reference sequence). This CDR3 contains 11 residues. CDR3 residues: CSARGAYEQYV. The DNA for the CDR3 is TGCAGTGCTAGGGGAGCCTACGAGCAGTACGTC.

This clonotype showed up just a few times. The J gene is TRBJ2-3, the V gene TRBV14; D is uncertain. V was pared by 8 bases and J by 4 bases, with 13 bases between. This CDR3 comprises 13 residues. Germline CDR1 SGHDN, CDR2 FVKESK. The CDR3 here is CASSTDLADTQYF. The DNA of the CDR3 is TGTGCCAGCTCTACAGACCTAGCAGATACGCAGTATTTT.

This clonotype was detected a few times. The chain couples TRBV6-2 or TRBV6-3 to TRBJ2-7; 8 bases align to TRBD2. CDR3 size: 15 residues. Germline lookup yields CDR1 MNHEY and CDR2 SVGEGT. Losses at the gene ends were 2 bases for V and 2 bases for J; bases not matched to a gene: 5. CDR3 bases: TGTGCCAGCAGTTACGCCAAGGGACTAGCCTACGAGCAGTACGTC. Its protein is CASSYAKGLAYEQYV.

The chain has TRBV5-1 and TRBJ2-1; a weak D match, TRBD2 (6 bases). Trimming removed 4 bases at V and 8 bases at J, with 13 bases between. Germline V CDR1 and CDR2: SGHRS, YFSETQ. The CDR3 loop spans 13 amino acids. For the CDR3, the DNA is TGCGCCAGCAGCCTCCGTTGGGGGGATGAGCAGTTCTTC. Translation: CASSLRWGDEQFF.

This clonotype was counted many times. The rearrangement links TRBV5-1 to TRBJ2-5; 9 nucleotides align to TRBD1. Germline assignment: CDR1 SGHRS and CDR2 YFSETQ. The CDR3 is made up of 16 amino acids. The ends lost 4 bases at V and 4 bases at J; junction bases unmatched: 11. CDR3 bases: TGCGCCAGCAGCCCCGGACCGACAGGGGGAGGAGAGACCCAGTACTTC. Translation: CASSPGPTGGGETQYF.

This clonotype showed up just a few times. V usage is TRBV12-3 or TRBV12-4 and J usage is TRBJ1-3; D is unclear. This CDR3 is 16 amino acids long. V was cut by 1 base and J by 0 bases, with 10 bases left in between. CDR3 sequence reads: CASSLGHPLSGNTIYF. The CDR3 coding sequence is TGTGCCAGCAGTTTAGGACACCCACTCTCTGGAAACACCATATATTTT.

This chain uses TRBV5-1 with TRBJ2-5; possible D gene TRBD1, 6 bases. The CDR3 contains 13 residues. The V end lost 2 bases, the J end lost 7 bases, and 12 bases lay between the germline ends. Germline V gives CDR1 SGHRS, CDR2 YFSETQ. CDR3 residues: CASSFGQGMTQYF. The CDR3 DNA follows: TGCGCCAGCAGCTTTGGGCAGGGGATGACCCAGTACTTC.